This TCR beta chain stems from a study of shared clonotypes between healthy human individuals. Study outcomes and limitations: Only blood underwent sampling, and tissue repertoires likely differ. Some naive CD4 clonotypes, roughly 5%, turned up in common across a few donors. Few donors restricted represented genetic and exposure-history diversity.

Remarks on this clone: Its antigen remains unidentified.

The length of the CDR3 is 15 residues. The V end lost 3 bases, the J end lost 0 bases, and 12 bases lay between the germline ends. Germline CDR1 and CDR2: MNHNS and SASEGT. Each sorted subset replicate got 200 ng genomic DNA, tens of thousands of genomes. Method: immunoSEQ multiplex PCR; TCRdb's copy keeps in-frame clones and lacks some. The table shows 950,000 to 1,300,000 clones, with under 80% occurring only once. The V gene is TRBV6-1, the J gene TRBJ2-7; D perhaps matches TRBD1 (6 bases). The sequence was collected from a man aged 18 to 30 in good health. Material: memory CD4+ T cells sorted from blood. Regarding subset: CD45RA-negative fraction. CDR3 in DNA: TGTGCCAGCAGTGAGAGGACAGCTTTCTCCTACGAGCAGTACTTC. Protein: CASSERTAFSYEQYF.